These T cell receptor beta chains were read from a single sample in a study of shared clonotypes between healthy human individuals. Data came from immunoSEQ multiplex PCR; TCRdb stores just in-frame clones and leaves some out. The sample shows some 630,000 clones, 90% to 97% of them seen only once. Sequencing was carried out using naive CD8+ T cells sorted from blood. The receptors stem from a woman in her 30s in good health. CDR3s include the opening cysteine and the closing phenylalanine or tryptophan. A D gene is named only where the DNA matches it firmly. A clone size is listed for some rows: how often the clone was seen (once, few, many), or a class if it is expanded.

>TRBV7-6|-|TRBJ2-7|-
TGTGCCAGCAGCCTCCTCGGGCCTAGCAGCGAGCAGTACTTC
CASSLLGPSSEQYF
>TRBV9|TRBD2|TRBJ2-2|-
TGTGCCAGCAGCGTGGAAGGTTCGGGACTAATCGCGAACACCGGGGAGCTGTTTTTT
CASSVEGSGLIANTGELFF
>TRBV27|TRBD2|TRBJ2-7|-
TGTGCCAGCAGTTTAAGGCTAGCGGGTCTCCCCGGGGACGAGCAGTACTTC
CASSLRLAGLPGDEQYF
>TRBV5-1|-|TRBJ1-3|-
TGCGCCAGCAGCCCCTCGGGTTCCTCTGGAAACACCATATATTTT
CASSPSGSSGNTIYF
>TRBV11-2|TRBD1|TRBJ1-2|once
TGTGCCAGCAGCTTAGCACAGGGGGCCATCGATGGCTACACCTTC
CASSLAQGAIDGYTF
>TRBV13|-|TRBJ1-1|-
TGTGCCAGCCTCTCGGACACCATCATGAACACTGAAGCTTTCTTT
CASLSDTIMNTEAFF
>TRBV15|-|TRBJ1-4|-
TGTGCCACCTCCTACAGGGAGGAAGAAAAACTGTTTTTT
CATSYREEEKLFF
>TRBV27|TRBD2|TRBJ2-1|once
TGTGCCAGCAGTTTATCGGGACTAGCGGGATTCTATGAGCAGTTCTTC
CASSLSGLAGFYEQFF
>TRBV5-1|-|TRBJ2-7|-
TGCGCCAGCAGTTCGTACTCAGGCTCCTACGAGCAGTACTTC
CASSSYSGSYEQYF
>TRBV7-7|-|TRBJ2-1|once
TGTGCCAGCAGCCCGGGACTCGCGAGCTCCTACAATGAGCAGTTCTTC
CASSPGLASSYNEQFF
>TRBV7-9|-|TRBJ1-3|once
TGTGCCAGCAGCTATGGGACCGCTGGAAACACCATATATTTT
CASSYGTAGNTIYF
>TRBV25-1|-|TRBJ2-1|-
TGTGCCAGCACGGCAGGGTATGAGCAGTTCTTC
CASTAGYEQFF
>TRBV5-6|TRBD1|TRBJ1-2|-
TGTGCCAGCAGCAAACAGGGACAGGGGATACGTGGCTACACCTTC
CASSKQGQGIRGYTF
>TRBV6-5|-|TRBJ2-4|-
TGTGCCAGCAAGGACCTGGGGGCCGAAAACATTCAGTACTTC
CASKDLGAENIQYF
>TRBV27|TRBD1|TRBJ2-3|-
TGTGCCAGCTCCCAAACTCAGGGGGTCACAGATACGCAGTATTTT
CASSQTQGVTDTQYF
>TRBV4-1|-|TRBJ1-1|few
TGCGCCAGCAGCCCTATCGGCGAAGCTTTCTTT
CASSPIGEAFF
>TRBV4-2|-|TRBJ2-5|-
TGTGCCAGCAGCCCCGGGGGAAGAGGGACCCAGTACTTC
CASSPGGRGTQYF
>TRBV5-3|-|TRBJ1-2|-
TGTGCCAGCAACCAATACCTTCCCTTTTATGGCTACACCTTC
CASNQYLPFYGYTF
>TRBV7-9|-|TRBJ2-1|-
TGTGCCAGCAGCTTGGGACGCCCCGTTGATGAGCAGTTCTTC
CASSLGRPVDEQFF
>TRBV27|-|TRBJ1-4|-
TGTGCCAGCAGTCCTTACAAGATTTCCAGAAATGAAAAACTGTTTTTT
CASSPYKISRNEKLFF
>TRBV4-1|-|TRBJ2-7|once
TGCGCCAGCAGCCAAGAGGGGGCCTTAACCTACGAGCAGTACTTC
CASSQEGALTYEQYF
>TRBV2|TRBD2|TRBJ2-7|-
TGTGCCAGCAGTGAAGCGCTCGCTAGCGGGAGCTCCTACGAGCAGTACTTC
CASSEALASGSSYEQYF
>TRBV27|TRBD2|TRBJ2-1|-
TGTGCCAGCAGTTTAGCCCCCCGACTAGCGATATACAATGAGCAGTTCTTC
CASSLAPRLAIYNEQFF
>TRBV13|-|TRBJ2-7|-
TGTGCCAGCAGCTTGGGGCAGGCAGCCTACGAGCAGTACTTC
CASSLGQAAYEQYF
>TRBV2|TRBD2|TRBJ2-3|-
TGTGCCAGCAGTGAATGGGTAGCGGGAGGGGCAGATACGCAGTATTTT
CASSEWVAGGADTQYF
>TRBV28|-|TRBJ1-1|-
TGTGCCAGCAGTTTATTAAACAGGGAGGCAGCTTTCTTT
CASSLLNREAAFF
>TRBV2|-|TRBJ1-5|once
TGTGCCAGCAGCGAAGAACAGGTTTATGGCAATCAGCCCCAGCATTTT
CASSEEQVYGNQPQHF
>TRBV6-5|TRBD1|TRBJ2-7|-
TGTGCCAGCAGTCCGACCGGGACAGGGACCTACGAGCAGTACTTC
CASSPTGTGTYEQYF